This entry features one T cell receptor (beta chain) sequence. The target antigen is unknown. TCRdb's table, derived via immunoSEQ multiplex PCR, lists solely in-frame clones and lacks some. The repertoire consists of roughly 680,000 clones, with approximately 88% occurring once and the leading ten covering over 1.3%. CDR1 is PRHDT, CDR2 FYEKMQ, per germline (reference sequence). This CDR3 has 14 residues. Trimming cost V 1 base and J 7 bases; bases outside gene matches: 2. The sample originates from a study of Ad26.COV2.S vaccination and SARS-CoV-2 variants. Across the study: Sample donor was a member of the COV1001 Ad26.COV2.S trial arm. Whole-study results and caveats: People who got the vaccine had more spike-specific TCR breadth than people who got placebo.

Noted treatment: roughly 18 received Ad26.COV2.S at low or high dose, single or two shots; 5 received placebo; per-sample allocation not given. Samples came from day 63 after the first vaccine or placebo injection. This person who donated was an adult of 18-55 years in Boston. The sample consisted of peripheral blood, taken in a trial of Ad26.COV2.S vaccine versus placebo. V is TRBV13 and J is TRBJ2-1; 9 bases map to TRBD2. The sequence was obtained from a person aged 18-65 years who received the Ad26.COV2.S COVID-19 vaccine or a placebo. Here the CDR3 reads CASSLDLAGNEQFF. CDR3 DNA sequence: TGTGCCAGCAGCTTAGATCTAGCGGGGAATGAGCAGTTCTTC.